The 2 T cell receptor beta chains in this list originate from one sample, sequenced in a study of control samples from healthy donors and cancer patients. Method: immunoSEQ multiplex PCR; TCRdb's copy keeps in-frame clones and lacks some. The sample yields under 100,000 clones, 88% seen once. The sequenced sample consisted of blood. The receptors shown here come from a woman in her sixties or seventies in good health.

In its sample, this clone was seen once. The V gene is TRBV19, the J gene TRBJ1-5; D uncertain. V dropped 3 bases and J dropped 4 bases, with 7 bases sitting between them. This CDR3 comprises 13 residues. Germline CDR1 and CDR2: LNHDA and SQIVND (reference sequence). The CDR3 loop is CASSMRINQPQHF. The CDR3 coding sequence is TGTGCCAGTAGTATGAGGATTAATCAGCCCCAGCATTTT.

This chain connects TRBV15 to TRBJ2-1; a possible D gene is TRBD2 (5 bases). CDR3 length: 16 residues. CDR1 is LNHNV, CDR2 YYDKDF, per germline (reference sequence). V lost 0 bases to trimming and J lost 0 bases, with 9 bases between them. CDR3 sequence reads: CATSRDGESSYNEQFF. In DNA form, the CDR3 reads TGTGCCACCAGCAGAGATGGGGAGAGCTCCTACAATGAGCAGTTCTTC.